The present entry profiles one T cell receptor beta chain with its context. The RNA, roughly 0.45 to 1 ug, was put through reverse transcription using random hexamers. MiXCR was run by TCRdb on the immunoSEQ multiplex PCR reads, yielding one entry per CDR3 protein. The data show 150,000 to 190,000 distinct CDR3 sequences, around 96% seen once. This entry is derived from a study of CD8 T cells in Susac syndrome. The V gene lost 5 bases and the J gene lost 0 bases, with 14 bases spanning the gap. The CDR3 is 17 residues long. The germline V gene has CDR1 SEHNR and CDR2 FQNEAQ (reference sequence). The sequence was collected from a human donor with Susac syndrome. The chain combines TRBV7-9 with TRBJ2-6, with D possibly being TRBD1 or TRBD2 (5 bases each). Specimen: CD4+ T cells from PBMCs. The CDR3 spells CASSPPGPLSGANVLTF. In nucleotides, the CDR3 is TGTGCCAGCAGCCCTCCGGGACCCCTCTCTGGGGCCAACGTCCTGACTTTC.